This T cell receptor (beta chain) was recorded in a study of OX40 agonist ivuxolimab in advanced cancers. Overall study: In this cohort, patients received ivuxolimab, an agonistic anti-OX40 (CD134) antibody. Prior therapy, whether anti-PD-1, anti-PD-L1 or anti-CTLA-4, was allowed, and more than 35% had some. Whole-study results and caveats: A proportion of nonresponders additionally exhibited low normalized T-cell clonal expansion.

Comment on this clone: The antigen is unknown.

The J segment lost 3 bases and the V segment lost 4 bases, leaving 6 bases of the junction unmatched. This CDR3 is 15 amino acids long. Germline CDR1 SGHRS, CDR2 YFSETQ. Profiled with immunoSEQ multiplex PCR; TCRdb holds only in-frame clones, not every one. The table includes over 65,000 clones, roughly 84% detected once. This chain connects TRBV5-1 to TRBJ1-4; 7 bases map to TRBD1. The material was CD4+ or CD8+ T cells sorted from blood, obtained in a trial of the OX40 agonist ivuxolimab. The source is an adult with an advanced solid tumor such as melanoma, head and neck, liver or kidney cancer. This CDR3 is CASSATGAANEKLFF. Here the CDR3 DNA reads TGCGCCAGCAGCGCTACAGGGGCCGCTAATGAAAAACTGTTTTTT.